This TCR beta chain appears in the sequencing data of a study of OX40 agonist ivuxolimab in advanced cancers. CDR3 length equals 17 residues. Germline V gives CDR1 SGHVS, CDR2 FNYEAQ. Trimming at V came to 1 base and at J to 2 bases, leaving 7 bases not matched to a gene. Here immunoSEQ multiplex PCR was the method, and the copy in TCRdb shows in-frame clones only, minus some. The sample includes about 80,000 clones, approximately 89% of them seen just once. The TCR comes from an adult with an advanced solid tumor such as melanoma, head and neck, liver or kidney cancer. The chain links TRBV7-6 to TRBJ2-3, with 9 bases matching TRBD2. Specimen: CD4+ or CD8+ T cells sorted from blood, collected in a trial of the OX40 agonist ivuxolimab. The CDR3: CASSLGPGTSLTDTQYF. CDR3 nucleotides: TGTGCCAGCAGCTTAGGTCCCGGGACTAGCCTCACAGATACGCAGTATTTT.